Following are 13 T cell receptor beta chains from one sample sequenced in a study of cytomegalovirus exposure and HLA in healthy donors. Clones were read by immunoSEQ multiplex PCR, and TCRdb kept only the in-frame ones, dropping some. The data hold 150,000 to 200,000 clones, with over 80% observed a single time. The sequenced material came from PBMCs. The receptors stem from a man younger than 45 in good health and CMV-seropositive.

The chain is built from TRBV28 and TRBJ1-3; no clear D gene. The CDR3 is made up of 14 amino acids. CDR1 and CDR2 (germline): MDHEN, SYDVKM. Trimming removed 8 bases at V and 3 bases at J, with 14 bases between. Written as DNA, the CDR3 is TGTGCCAGCCGTCATCGGGGAGATGGAAACACCATATATTTT. Amino acid sequence: CASRHRGDGNTIYF.

V usage is TRBV5-4 and J usage is TRBJ1-2; 9 nucleotides match TRBD1. In germline, CDR1 is SGHNT, CDR2 YYREEE (reference sequence). The junction had 5 bases not matched to a gene; V was cut back by 4 bases and J by 4 bases. The CDR3 sequence is 14 residues long. This CDR3 is CASSGGQGPYGYTF. The CDR3 DNA reads as TGTGCCAGCAGCGGGGGACAGGGCCCCTATGGCTACACCTTC.

This clone has a handful of counts. The J gene is TRBJ2-7, the V gene TRBV11-2; D is unclear. This CDR3 has 13 residues. Trimming cost V 0 bases and J 2 bases, with 5 bases left between them. Germline V gene data show CDR1 as SGHAT and CDR2 as FQNNGV. CDR3 loop: CASSLDGPYEQYF. The CDR3, as DNA: TGTGCCAGCAGCTTAGACGGTCCCTACGAGCAGTACTTC.

The J gene is TRBJ2-2, the V gene TRBV9; D is ambiguous. CDR3 length equals 16 residues. Germline-derived CDR1 and CDR2 are SGDLS and YYNGEE. Trimming pared 5 bases from V and 0 bases from J, leaving 14 bases between. CDR3 sequence (DNA): TGTGCCAGCAGTTCACGGGTCGTCGCGAACACCGGGGAGCTGTTTTTT. Its translation: CASSSRVVANTGELFF.

V gene TRBV2 combines with J gene TRBJ2-5; TRBD1 matches at 10 bases. V dropped 8 bases and J dropped 3; count of bases not matched to a gene: 3. This CDR3 is built from 13 residues. Germline V gene lookup returns CDR1 SNHLY and CDR2 FYNNEI. The CDR3 DNA reads TGTGCCAGCTCCGGGACAGGGGAAGAGACCCAGTACTTC. Its translation is CASSGTGEETQYF.

The chain is built from TRBV7-3 and TRBJ2-3; D remains ambiguous. This CDR3 region has 14 residues. V lost 2 bases to trimming and J lost 5 bases, with 11 bases between them. The V gene's germline CDR1 is SGHTA and CDR2 FQGTGA. The chain's CDR3 is CASSLSGRRDTQYF. Written as DNA, the CDR3 is TGTGCCAGCAGCTTATCTGGCCGAAGAGATACGCAGTATTTT.

V is TRBV5-4 and J is TRBJ2-2; 7 bases map to TRBD2. Germline V gene lookup returns CDR1 SGHNT and CDR2 YYREEE (reference sequence). The CDR3 contains 13 residues. J gave up 0 bases and V 7 bases, and 0 bases lay outside the gene matches. The CDR3 region is CASGGANTGELFF. In DNA, the CDR3 is TGTGCCAGCGGGGGGGCGAACACCGGGGAGCTGTTTTTT.

This chain connects TRBV30 to TRBJ2-7, with D unresolved. The CDR3 has 12 residues. Germline-derived CDR1 and CDR2 are GTSNPN and SVGIG (reference sequence). The V end lost 4 bases, the J end lost 2 bases, and 9 bases lay between the germline ends. The CDR3 sequence: CAWNSSPYEQYF. CDR3 DNA sequence: TGTGCCTGGAACTCGAGCCCCTACGAGCAGTACTTC.

Points on this clone: Other DNA sequences from this sample encode an identical CDR3 as well. V usage is TRBV7-2 and J usage is TRBJ2-1; a possible D gene is TRBD2 (5 bases). Per the germline V gene, CDR1 is SGHTA and CDR2 is FQGNSA. Trimming shortened V by 2 bases and J by 0 bases, and 8 bases separated the two germline ends. The length of the CDR3 is 15 residues. This CDR3 reads CASSLRGSSYNEQFF. The CDR3 DNA reads as TGTGCCAGCAGCTTACGGGGTAGCTCCTACAATGAGCAGTTCTTC.

V gene TRBV4-1 combines with J gene TRBJ1-5, with 7 nucleotides matching TRBD1. V was clipped by 4 bases and J by 0 bases; unmatched bases: 3. Germline values: CDR1 MGHRA, CDR2 YSYEKL. The CDR3 contains 15 residues. The CDR3 reads CASSPGQYSNQPQHF. Here the CDR3 DNA reads TGCGCCAGCAGCCCGGGACAGTATAGCAATCAGCCCCAGCATTTT.

This clone has a handful of counts. The DNA for the CDR3 is TGTGCCAGCAGTTGGGCCCCTCCAACCGACGAGCAGTACTTC. It translates to CASSWAPPTDEQYF. The genes are TRBV7-9 and TRBJ2-7; D unclear. This CDR3 comprises 14 residues. Germline values: CDR1 SEHNR, CDR2 FQNEAQ (reference sequence). The V and J ends lost 6 bases and 5 bases respectively, with 17 bases between them.

The chain has TRBV5-1 and TRBJ2-1; TRBD2 matches at 8 bases. Unmatched junction bases numbered 4, after V lost 4 bases and J lost 4 bases. The CDR3 extends over 14 amino acids. CDR1 and CDR2 from the germline V gene are SGHRS and YFSETQ. The CDR3 DNA is TGCGCCAGCAGCCCGCGGGGGGTATACAATGAGCAGTTCTTC. Translating it yields CASSPRGVYNEQFF.

This rearrangement joins TRBV12-5 to TRBJ2-7, with D maybe TRBD1 (5 bases). Trimming cost V 1 base and J 4 bases, with 5 bases left between them. The CDR3 length is 12 residues. Germline V CDR1 and CDR2: LGHNT, FRNRAP. The CDR3, as DNA: TGTGCTAGTGGTTTGGAGGGGTACGAGCAGTACTTC. Its protein product is CASGLEGYEQYF.